This record concerns one TCR beta chain sequence. One entry per CDR3 protein results from TCRdb running MiXCR on the 5' RACE reads. This sample has about 390,000 distinct CDR3 sequences, with around a sixth found just once. These data belong to a study of T-cell memory formation after mild COVID-19. Trimming cost V 5 bases and J 5 bases, with 15 bases left between them. This CDR3 has 14 residues. In germline, CDR1 is SEHNR, CDR2 FQNEAQ (reference sequence). Sample: PBMCs or a T cell subset sorted from them (not recorded which). The V gene is TRBV7-9, the J gene TRBJ1-2, with D possibly matching TRBD1 (6 bases). The receptor's source is a young man who had mild COVID-19 (a few samples of this study predate the infection). Cell type and time point are not known. CDR3 nucleotides: TGTGCCAGCAGCAACCTACAGGGAAGATATGGCTACACCTTC. Protein product: CASSNLQGRYGYTF.